These T cell receptor beta chains were read from a single sample in a study of human T cells and chemical hapten exposure. TCRdb independently ran MiXCR on the RACE reads; one entry per CDR3 protein. The repertoire holds just over 80,000 distinct CDR3 sequences, with about 10% as singletons. The material was whole blood, obtained in connection with sensitization to the hapten diphenylcyclopropenone (DPC). The receptor source for this set is a woman between 45 and 65 years old with alopecia areata. Some clones in this sample may be carry-over from other donors' samples. Both conserved end residues are trimmed from each CDR3. The order of the fields is CDR3 length, D gene, J gene, V gene, clone size, CDR3 protein. The D gene is left open where the match is weak. Clone sizes are given selectively: once, few, many, or a class where the clone is expanded.

>15|TRBD2|TRBJ2-4|TRBV12-3/TRBV12-4|-
ASSDLTGRGAKNIQY
>12|-|TRBJ2-7|TRBV9|-
ASSVGNGYYEQY
>9|-|TRBJ2-1|TRBV2|-
ASARRDEQF
>13|TRBD1|TRBJ1-1|TRBV6-1|many
ASSKGTGMASEAF
>16|TRBD2|TRBJ2-3|TRBV7-2|many
ASSLRGLAGVSGGTQY
>13|-|TRBJ2-3|TRBV28|many
ASSSRDLFPDTQY
>13|-|TRBJ2-1|TRBV14|few
ASSLTTGEVHEQF
>9|-|TRBJ2-3|TRBV30|few
ALSSLDTQY
>14|TRBD2|TRBJ2-3|TRBV6-2/TRBV6-3|-
ASSSGLARGIDTQY
>13|TRBD1|TRBJ1-1|TRBV6-1|-
ASSGEQGRNTEAF
>13|TRBD1|TRBJ1-2|TRBV6-5|many
ASSPWTGNNYGYT
>12|-|TRBJ1-1|TRBV7-8|many
ASSHDKMNTEAF
>11|-|TRBJ2-3|TRBV28|many
ASSPPPTDTQY
>9|-|TRBJ1-4|TRBV20-1|few
SARDGQKLF
>10|-|TRBJ2-7|TRBV29-1|-
SVVEGKQEQY
>12|-|TRBJ1-2|TRBV30|many
AWSVSGQSYGYT
>14|TRBD1|TRBJ1-1|TRBV7-8|-
ASREIHKGANTEAF
>11|-|TRBJ2-4|TRBV20-1|-
SARPDSKNIQY
>14|-|TRBJ1-5|TRBV28|-
ASQGSKTISNQPLH
>11|-|TRBJ2-7|TRBV12-3/TRBV12-4|-
ASSLAASYEQY
>16|TRBD2|TRBJ2-4|TRBV4-3|many
ASSQDRAAGRGKNIQY
>11|-|TRBJ2-7|TRBV29-1|few
SVESPTHREQY
>13|-|TRBJ2-6|TRBV7-9|-
ASSHSGTGANVLT
>12|TRBD1|TRBJ2-3|TRBV4-3|-
ASSSDRATDTQY
>11|TRBD2|TRBJ2-1|TRBV3-1|-
ATASGFYNEQF
>11|-|TRBJ1-1|TRBV10-3|-
AISELAGTEAF
>12|-|TRBJ1-6|TRBV6-6|few
ASNSPGGDSPLH
>13|-|TRBJ1-2|TRBV2|many
ASSEYSRGAYGYT
>14|TRBD2|TRBJ2-3|TRBV12-3/TRBV12-4|-
ASSLSSGGVGDTQY
>13|-|TRBJ2-7|TRBV2|-
ASRARQQPTYEQY
>15|TRBD2|TRBJ2-3|TRBV7-9|few
ASSFGYLADGTDTQY
>9|-|TRBJ2-2|TRBV29-1|-
SAVGNGELF
>11|-|TRBJ1-6|TRBV9|many
ASSVAGDSPLH